This entry is about one T cell receptor beta chain. The antigen is unknown. This record belongs to a study of cytomegalovirus exposure and HLA in healthy donors. Study outcomes and limitations: Among TCR beta chains, those listed as cytomegalovirus-associated numbered some 160.

The V gene end was trimmed by 0 bases and the J gene end by 9 bases; junction bases not matched to a gene: 5. CDR1 and CDR2 (germline): SGHRS, YFSETQ. This CDR3 is built from 13 residues. Primers included in the PCR were 60 Vbeta and 13 Jbeta primers. This table comes from immunoSEQ multiplex PCR, and its TCRdb copy is limited to in-frame clones, with some not included. The repertoire has about 94,000 clones, around 69% of them found once; the top ten carry around 4.2%. Sequences were obtained from PBMCs. This TCR was recovered from a young man in good health and CMV-seronegative. The chain recombines TRBV5-1 with TRBJ1-1, with TRBD1 matching over 7 bases. The CDR3 loop reads CASSLDDRVKAFF. The CDR3 nucleotides are TGCGCCAGCAGCTTGGACGACAGGGTAAAAGCTTTCTTT.